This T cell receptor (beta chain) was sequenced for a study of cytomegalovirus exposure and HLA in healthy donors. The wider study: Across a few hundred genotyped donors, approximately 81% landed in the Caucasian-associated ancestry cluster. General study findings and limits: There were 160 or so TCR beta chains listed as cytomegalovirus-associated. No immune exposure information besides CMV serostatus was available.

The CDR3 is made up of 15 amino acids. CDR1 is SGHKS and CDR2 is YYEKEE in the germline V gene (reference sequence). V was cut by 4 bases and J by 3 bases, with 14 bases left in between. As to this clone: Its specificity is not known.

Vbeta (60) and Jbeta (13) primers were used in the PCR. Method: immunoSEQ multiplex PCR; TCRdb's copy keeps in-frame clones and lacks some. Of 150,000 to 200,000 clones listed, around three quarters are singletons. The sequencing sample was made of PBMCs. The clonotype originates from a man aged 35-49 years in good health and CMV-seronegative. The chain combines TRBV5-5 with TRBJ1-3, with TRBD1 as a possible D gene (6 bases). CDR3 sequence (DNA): TGTGCCAGCAGCCATGAGGGACAATATGGAAACACCATATATTTT. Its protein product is CASSHEGQYGNTIYF.